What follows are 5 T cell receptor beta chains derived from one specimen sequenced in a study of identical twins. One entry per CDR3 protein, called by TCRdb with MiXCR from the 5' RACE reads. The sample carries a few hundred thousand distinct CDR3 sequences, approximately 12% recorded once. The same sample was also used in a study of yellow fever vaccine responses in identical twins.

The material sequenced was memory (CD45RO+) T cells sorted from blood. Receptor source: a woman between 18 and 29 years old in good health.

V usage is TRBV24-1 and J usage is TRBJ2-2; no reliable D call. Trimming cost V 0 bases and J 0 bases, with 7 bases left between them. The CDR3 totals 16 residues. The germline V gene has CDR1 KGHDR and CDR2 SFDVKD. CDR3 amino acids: CATSDLLSANTGELFF. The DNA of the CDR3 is TGTGCCACCAGTGATTTGCTCTCAGCGAACACCGGGGAGCTGTTTTTT.

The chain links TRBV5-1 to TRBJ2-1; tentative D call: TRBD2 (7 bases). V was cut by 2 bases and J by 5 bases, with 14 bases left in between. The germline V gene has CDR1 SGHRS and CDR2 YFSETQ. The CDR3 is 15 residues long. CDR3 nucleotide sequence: TGCGCCAGCAGCTTTACCGGGGGGCACAACAATGAGCAGTTCTTC. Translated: CASSFTGGHNNEQFF.

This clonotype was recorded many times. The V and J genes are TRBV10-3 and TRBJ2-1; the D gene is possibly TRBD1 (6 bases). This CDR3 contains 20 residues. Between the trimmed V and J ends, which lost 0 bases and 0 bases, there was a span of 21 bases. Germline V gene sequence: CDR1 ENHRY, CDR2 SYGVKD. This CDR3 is CAISESPPELQGSSYNEQFF. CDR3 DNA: TGTGCCATCAGTGAGTCCCCCCCGGAGTTGCAGGGGAGCTCCTACAATGAGCAGTTCTTC.

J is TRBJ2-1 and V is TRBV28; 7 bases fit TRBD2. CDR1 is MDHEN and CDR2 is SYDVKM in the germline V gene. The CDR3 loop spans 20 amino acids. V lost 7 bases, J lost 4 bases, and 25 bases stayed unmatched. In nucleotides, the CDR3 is TGTGCCAGCACCCTAGGGTGGGCATCCCGGACTAGTCACCTATACAATGAGCAGTTCTTC. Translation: CASTLGWASRTSHLYNEQFF.

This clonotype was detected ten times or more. The CDR3 region is CASSLAAETEAFF. CDR3 coding DNA: TGTGCCAGCAGCTTAGCCGCAGAGACTGAAGCTTTCTTT. The genes are TRBV7-9 and TRBJ1-1; D is ambiguous. The CDR3 contains 13 residues. CDR1 is SEHNR, CDR2 FQNEAQ, per germline (reference sequence). V lost 0 bases and J lost 5, with 7 bases in between. The full variable domain, in which reference TRBV7-9 and TRBJ1-1 provide the parts outside the CDR3, is DTGVSQNPRHKITKRGQNVTFRCDPISEHNRLYWYRQTLGQGPEFLTYFQNEAQLEKSRLLSDRFSAERPKGSFSTLEIQRTEQGDSAMYLCASSLAAETEAFFGQGTRLTVV.